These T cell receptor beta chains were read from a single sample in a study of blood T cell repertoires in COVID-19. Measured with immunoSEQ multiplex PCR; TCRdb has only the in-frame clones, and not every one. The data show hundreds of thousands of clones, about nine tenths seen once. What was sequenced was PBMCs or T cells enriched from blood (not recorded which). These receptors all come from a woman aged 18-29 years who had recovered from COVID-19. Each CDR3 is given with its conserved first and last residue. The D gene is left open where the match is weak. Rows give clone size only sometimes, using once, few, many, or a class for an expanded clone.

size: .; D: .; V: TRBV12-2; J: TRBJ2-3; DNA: TGTGCAAGTCGCTCCTCCCGGGACAGAGAATTTAACACAGATACGCAGTATTTT; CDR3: CASRSSRDREFNTDTQYF
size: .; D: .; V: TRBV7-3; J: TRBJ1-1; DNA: TGTGCCAGCAGCTCCCGAGGGCAGGGGAGGAACACTGAAGCTTTCTTT; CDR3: CASSSRGQGRNTEAFF
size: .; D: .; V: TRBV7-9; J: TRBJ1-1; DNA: TGTGCCAGCAGCTTAGGGGGCGATGTTACGGTAGCTTTCTTT; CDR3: CASSLGGDVTVAFF
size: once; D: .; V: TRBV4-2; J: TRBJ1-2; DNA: TGTGCCAGCAGCCAAGACGGCAGGGGTGATGGCTACACCTTC; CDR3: CASSQDGRGDGYTF
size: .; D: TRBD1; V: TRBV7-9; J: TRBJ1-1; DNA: TGTGCCAGCAGCCAGGGGGGAAACACTGAAGCTTTCTTT; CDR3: CASSQGGNTEAFF
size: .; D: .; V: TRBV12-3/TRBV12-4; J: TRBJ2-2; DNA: TGTGCCAGCAGTCCTACAGGGTCCGGGGAGCTGTTTTTT; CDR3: CASSPTGSGELFF
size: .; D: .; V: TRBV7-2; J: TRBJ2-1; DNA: TGTGCCAGCAGCCTTATGGACTGGAGCTCCTACAATGAGCAGTTCTTC; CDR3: CASSLMDWSSYNEQFF
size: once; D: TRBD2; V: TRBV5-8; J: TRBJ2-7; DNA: TGTGCCAGCAGCTTGACTAGCGGCTACGAGCAGTACTTC; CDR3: CASSLTSGYEQYF
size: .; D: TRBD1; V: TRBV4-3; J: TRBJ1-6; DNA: TGCGCCAGCAGCCATTTTACAGGGGTTAATTCACCCCTCCACTTT; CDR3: CASSHFTGVNSPLHF
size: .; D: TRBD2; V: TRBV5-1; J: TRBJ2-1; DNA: TGCGCCAGCAGCTTGGCCTTGTCTAGCGGCTACAATGAGCAGTTCTTC; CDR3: CASSLALSSGYNEQFF
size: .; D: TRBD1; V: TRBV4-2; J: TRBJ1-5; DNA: TGTGCCAGCAGCGGCGAAGGGACAGGGCCGAAGGATCAGCCCCAGCATTTT; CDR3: CASSGEGTGPKDQPQHF